The 11 T cell receptor beta chains in this list originate from one sample, sequenced in a study of blood T cell repertoires in COVID-19. Here immunoSEQ multiplex PCR was the method, and the copy in TCRdb shows in-frame clones only, minus some. Here the sample spans a few hundred thousand clones, nearly 90% being singletons. Material: PBMCs or T cells enriched from blood (not recorded which). The receptors were gathered from a woman aged 25 to 39 who had recovered from COVID-19.

CDR3 region: CASRYADGYTF. The DNA for the CDR3 is TGTGCCTCCCGGTACGCGGATGGCTACACCTTC. This chain links TRBV27 with TRBJ1-2; D not certain. Germline V gene lookup returns CDR1 MNHEY and CDR2 SMNVEV (reference sequence). The CDR3 contains 11 residues. V shed 11 bases and J shed 6 bases, with 13 bases lying between them.

The V gene is TRBV6-5, the J gene TRBJ1-1; 12 positions agree with TRBD1. The V and J ends lost 4 bases and 5 bases, in that order; junction bases with no gene match: 8. The CDR3 is made up of 16 amino acids. CDR1 and CDR2 from the germline V gene are MNHEY and SVGAGI. The CDR3 DNA reads as TGTGCCAGCAGTTTCCGGGACAGGGGGCGAGGGACTGAAGCTTTCTTT. This codes for CASSFRDRGRGTEAFF.

The V call is TRBV30, the J call TRBJ2-2; possibly TRBD2 for D (5 bases). Germline CDR1 and CDR2: GTSNPN and SVGIG (reference sequence). This CDR3 contains 15 residues. Between the trimmed V and J ends, which lost 1 base and 7 bases, there was a span of 16 bases. The DNA of the CDR3 is TGTGCCTGGAGTGCTCTGGACTTTGTCGGCGGGGAGCTGTTTTTT. This gives the protein CAWSALDFVGGELFF.

The J gene is TRBJ1-5, the V gene TRBV7-2; TRBD1 matches at 7 bases. Looked up from germline, CDR1 is SGHTA and CDR2 is FQGNSA. J gave up 6 bases and V 5 bases, and 1 base lay outside the gene matches. This CDR3 has 12 residues. The CDR3 loop is CASSPGGQPQHF. The CDR3 DNA is TGTGCCAGCAGCCCAGGGGGTCAGCCCCAGCATTTT.

The chain links TRBV29-1 to TRBJ1-1; tentatively, D is TRBD1 (5 bases). V gave up 5 bases and J gave up 5 bases, with 15 bases separating them. Germline-derived CDR1 and CDR2 are SQVTM and ANQGSEA. The length of the CDR3 is 13 residues. CDR3 sequence reads: CSVTVGVGTEAFF. The CDR3 DNA reads as TGCAGCGTTACGGTAGGGGTTGGTACTGAAGCTTTCTTT.

V gene TRBV18 combines with J gene TRBJ2-2; a weak D match, TRBD1 (5 bases). Trimming took off 6 bases at V and 1 base at J, with 12 bases between the two ends. Germline V CDR1 and CDR2: KGHSH, LQKENI. The CDR3 consists of 15 residues. The CDR3 region is CASSSDKQNTGELFF. The DNA of the CDR3 is TGTGCCAGCTCCTCGGACAAACAGAACACCGGGGAGCTGTTTTTT.

The rearrangement links TRBV7-2 to TRBJ2-2; 11 bases map to TRBD1. Germline-derived CDR1 and CDR2 are SGHTA and FQGNSA. Trimming took 4 bases from V and 4 from J; bases not matched to a gene: 5. The length of the CDR3 is 16 residues. As DNA, the CDR3 is TGTGCCAGCAGCTCGAGGACAGGGGGCTTCACCGGGGAGCTGTTTTTT. Translating it yields CASSSRTGGFTGELFF.

J is TRBJ1-3 and V is TRBV29-1; D uncertain. Per the germline V gene, CDR1 is SQVTM and CDR2 is ANQGSEA. The CDR3 contains 14 residues. V was shortened by 6 bases and J by 1 base, with 13 bases between the two germline ends. The CDR3 region has the DNA TGCAGCGTCGCACGCGGGAGTTCTGGAAACACCATATATTTT. Protein sequence: CSVARGSSGNTIYF.

The V gene is TRBV4-3, the J gene TRBJ1-1; 7 positions match TRBD1. V lost 8 bases, J lost 2 bases, and 14 bases stayed unmatched. The CDR3 has 16 residues. Germline-derived CDR1 and CDR2 are LGHNA and YSLEER. DNA for the CDR3: TGCGCCAGCCGTTTGTCACCCGGGACAGAAAACACTGAAGCTTTCTTT. Its protein is CASRLSPGTENTEAFF.

The chain employs TRBV19 and TRBJ1-1; 7 bases are a match to TRBD1. CDR1 is LNHDA, CDR2 SQIVND, per germline (reference sequence). With 4 bases clipped from V and 0 bases from J, the junction kept 5 bases outside the gene matches. This CDR3 has 15 residues. CDR3 protein: CASSTNRGMNTEAFF. In DNA, the CDR3 is TGTGCCAGTAGTACAAACAGGGGAATGAACACTGAAGCTTTCTTT.

The CDR3 DNA is TGCGCCAGCAGCTTGGGGACAGGGGTACTTCGGGGCTATGGCTACACCTTC. This sequence encodes CASSLGTGVLRGYGYTF. The chain joins TRBV5-1 to TRBJ1-2, with 9 bases lining up with TRBD1. The junction had 10 bases not matched to a gene; V was cut back by 0 bases and J by 4 bases. Germline CDR1 SGHRS, CDR2 YFSETQ. The CDR3 length is 17 residues. The whole variable domain, filled in from reference TRBV5-1 and TRBJ1-2, reads KAGVTQTPRYLIKTRGQQVTLSCSPISGHRSVSWYQQTPGQGLQFLFEYFSETQRNKGNFPGRFSGRQFSNSRSEMNVSTLELGDSALYLCASSLGTGVLRGYGYTFGSGTRLTVV.